These 25 T cell receptor beta chains share one sample of origin, sequenced in a study of OX40 agonist ivuxolimab in advanced cancers. The data were produced by immunoSEQ multiplex PCR, yet TCRdb's version contains in-frame clones alone and is incomplete. The repertoire holds tens of thousands of clones, with approximately 88% as singletons. The material was CD4+ or CD8+ T cells sorted from blood, obtained in a trial of the OX40 agonist ivuxolimab. Source of these receptors: an adult with an advanced solid tumor such as melanoma, head and neck, liver or kidney cancer.

The rearrangement links TRBV9 to TRBJ2-2; D assignment may be TRBD1 or TRBD2 (5 bases each). The CDR3 extends over 16 amino acids. The V and J ends lost 0 bases and 1 base respectively, with 10 bases between them. The germline CDR1 and CDR2 sequences are SGDLS and YYNGEE. The CDR3 nucleotides are TGTGCCAGCAGCGTAGGGGGCGGGCGGAACACCGGGGAGCTGTTTTTT. Translation: CASSVGGGRNTGELFF.

The chain employs TRBV29-1 and TRBJ1-2; no reliable D call. Trimming removed 0 bases from V and 4 bases from J, with 9 bases in between. CDR1 is SQVTM and CDR2 is ANQGSEA in the germline V gene. The CDR3 is made up of 13 amino acids. The CDR3 is CSVEDLMSYGYTF. The DNA for the CDR3 is TGCAGCGTTGAAGATCTAATGTCCTATGGCTACACCTTC.

The V and J genes are TRBV5-4 and TRBJ1-4; possibly TRBD1 for D (6 bases). Germline values: CDR1 SGHNT, CDR2 YYREEE (reference sequence). The length of the CDR3 is 19 residues. Trimming stripped 0 bases from V and 0 bases from J, with 18 bases between. The CDR3 region is CASSLAGRQRGSTNEKLFF. The CDR3 coding sequence is TGTGCCAGCAGCTTGGCCGGCAGACAGAGGGGGTCAACTAATGAAAAACTGTTTTTT.

The rearrangement uses TRBV5-1 and TRBJ1-1; TRBD1 might be the D (5 bases). The CDR3 spans 14 residues. Trimming removed 1 base from V and 5 bases from J, with 12 bases in between. From germline, CDR1 is SGHRS and CDR2 YFSETQ. The CDR3 region is CASSLRDLGTEAFF. DNA of the CDR3: TGCGCCAGCAGCTTGCGGGACCTAGGGACTGAAGCTTTCTTT.

The chain uses TRBV11-2 and TRBJ2-3; D remains ambiguous. The germline V gene encodes CDR1 SGHAT and CDR2 FQNNGV. V dropped 5 bases and J dropped 5 bases, with 20 bases sitting between them. The CDR3 sequence is 16 residues long. The CDR3 here is CASSPKWPRIQDTQYF. Written as DNA, the CDR3 is TGTGCCAGCAGCCCCAAATGGCCTCGTATTCAAGATACGCAGTATTTT.

The chain couples TRBV29-1 to TRBJ2-1; the match to TRBD2 covers 8 bases. CDR1 is SQVTM and CDR2 is ANQGSEA in the germline V gene. The CDR3 is 15 amino acids. Trimming took 2 bases from V and 7 from J; bases not matched to a gene: 10. CDR3 bases: TGCAGCGTTGAATTCGGGCGGGGGGCGTCTAATGAGCAGTTCTTC. Protein: CSVEFGRGASNEQFF.

The chain uses TRBV6-4 and TRBJ1-2; unclear D gene. Trimming removed 3 bases at V and 0 bases at J, with 8 bases between. This CDR3 comprises 14 residues. Germline CDR1 reads MRHNA; CDR2 reads SNTAGT. This chain's CDR3 is CASSDSLANYGYTF. CDR3 nucleotides: TGTGCCAGCAGTGATTCTCTAGCTAACTATGGCTACACCTTC.

Here the CDR3 DNA reads TGTGCCAGCAGCTTAGGCCAGGGGGGTCGAGGCAATCAGCCCCAGCATTTT. This gives the protein CASSLGQGGRGNQPQHF. The gene calls are TRBV7-9 and TRBJ1-5, with 7 bases fitting TRBD1. The CDR3 is 17 amino acids. Germline lookup yields CDR1 SEHNR and CDR2 FQNEAQ (reference sequence). Germline trimming cut 1 base from V and 2 bases from J; bases unmatched to any gene: 8.

The rearrangement uses TRBV9 and TRBJ2-2; D gene unclear. V was pared by 0 bases and J by 6 bases, with 12 bases between. The CDR3 totals 15 residues. CDR1 SGDLS and CDR2 YYNGEE come from the germline V gene. As DNA, the CDR3 is TGTGCCAGCAGCGTAGATTTGGGTTGGGCCGGGGAGCTGTTTTTT. This translates into CASSVDLGWAGELFF.

The J gene is TRBJ2-1, the V gene TRBV7-8, with 7 positions matching TRBD2. Germline loops: CDR1 SGHVS, CDR2 FQNEAQ. This CDR3 contains 15 residues. V was pared by 1 base and J by 1 base, with 1 base of the junction left unmatched. As DNA, the CDR3 is TGTGCCAGCAGCTTAGAGGGACTATCCTACAATGAGCAGTTCTTC. Translated, it gives CASSLEGLSYNEQFF. Complete variable domain (other parts from reference TRBV7-8 and TRBJ2-1): GAGVSQSPRYKVAKRGQDVALRCDPISGHVSLFWYQQALGQGPEFLTYFQNEAQLDKSGLPSDRFFAERPEGSVSTLKIQRTQQEDSAVYLCASSLEGLSYNEQFFGPGTRLTVL.

This clone has ten or more counts. V and J are TRBV9 and TRBJ1-1; TRBD1 might be the D (6 bases). Germline CDR1 is SGDLS and CDR2 is YYNGEE. Trimming cost V 0 bases and J 8 bases, with 8 bases left between them. The CDR3 loop spans 12 amino acids. CDR3 sequence: CASSVGGGEAFF. CDR3 DNA sequence: TGTGCCAGCAGCGTAGGAGGGGGAGAAGCTTTCTTT. The entire variable domain, with the rest obtained from reference TRBV9 and TRBJ1-1, is as follows: DSGVTQTPKHLITATGQRVTLRCSPRSGDLSVYWYQQSLDQGLQFLIQYYNGEERAKGNILERFSAQQFPDLHSELNLSSLELGDSALYFCASSVGGGEAFFGQGTRLTVV.

V usage is TRBV9 and J usage is TRBJ2-4; TRBD1 aligns across 8 bases. Germline V gives CDR1 SGDLS, CDR2 YYNGEE. The ends lost 4 bases at V and 2 bases at J; junction bases unmatched: 14. The CDR3 extends over 18 amino acids. Here the CDR3 reads CASSPRRGQGSTKNIQYF. The CDR3 DNA sequence: TGTGCCAGCAGCCCCCGTCGTGGACAGGGATCGACCAAAAACATTCAGTACTTC.

The chain recombines TRBV5-1 with TRBJ2-6; D is unresolved. From germline, CDR1 is SGHRS and CDR2 YFSETQ. The CDR3 extends over 15 amino acids. Trimming removed 3 bases from V and 0 bases from J, with 7 bases in between. The CDR3 region has the DNA TGCGCCAGCAGCTATCGCAGCTCTGGGGCCAACGTCCTGACTTTC. Protein product: CASSYRSSGANVLTF.

V is TRBV5-4 and J is TRBJ1-1; D gene ambiguous. Trimming shortened V by 1 base and J by 12 bases, and 10 bases separated the two germline ends. This CDR3 has 11 residues. Germline V gene sequence: CDR1 SGHNT, CDR2 YYREEE (reference sequence). CDR3 nucleotide sequence: TGTGCCAGCAGCTTGAGATGGCAAACTTTCTTT. It translates to CASSLRWQTFF.

The V call is TRBV4-1, the J call TRBJ1-5; 10 nucleotides agree with TRBD1. This CDR3 contains 14 residues. Germline V lookup: CDR1 MGHRA, CDR2 YSYEKL. The V gene end was trimmed by 1 base and the J gene end by 7 bases; junction bases not matched to a gene: 1. The CDR3: CASSQVTGGQPQHF. DNA for the CDR3: TGCGCCAGCAGCCAAGTGACAGGGGGCCAGCCCCAGCATTTT.

This clone has just one count. The V call is TRBV30, the J call TRBJ2-2; 8 nucleotides align to TRBD2. Germline V gene sequence: CDR1 GTSNPN, CDR2 SVGIG (reference sequence). V was clipped by 4 bases and J by 4 bases; unmatched bases: 5. The length of the CDR3 is 14 residues. For the CDR3, the DNA is TGTGCCTGGAACAGCGGGAGTGTCACCGGGGAGCTGTTTTTT. Encoded protein: CAWNSGSVTGELFF.

The V gene is TRBV19, the J gene TRBJ1-1, with D hard to call. Trimming left V 0 bases short and J 3 bases short, with 8 bases between. The CDR3 is 14 amino acids. Germline lookup yields CDR1 LNHDA and CDR2 SQIVND (reference sequence). The CDR3 spells CASSIDNGYTEAFF. The CDR3 DNA reads TGTGCCAGTAGTATAGATAACGGATACACTGAAGCTTTCTTT.

The chain is built from TRBV5-6 and TRBJ2-7; 12 nucleotides align to TRBD2. With 0 bases clipped from V and 3 bases from J, the junction kept 7 bases outside the gene matches. CDR1 and CDR2 (germline): SGHDT, YYEEEE. The CDR3 is 17 amino acids. The CDR3 DNA reads as TGTGCCAGCAGCTTGGAACTAGCGGGAGGATCCTACTACGAGCAGTACTTC. It encodes CASSLELAGGSYYEQYF. The entire variable domain, with the rest obtained from reference TRBV5-6 and TRBJ2-7, is as follows: DAGVTQSPTHLIKTRGQQVTLRCSPKSGHDTVSWYQQALGQGPQFIFQYYEEEERQRGNFPDRFSGHQFPNYSSELNVNALLLGDSALYLCASSLELAGGSYYEQYFGPGTRLTVT.

The V gene is TRBV15, the J gene TRBJ2-1; no firm D call. The CDR3 runs to 14 residues. The V gene's germline CDR1 is LNHNV and CDR2 YYDKDF (reference sequence). Trimming pared 5 bases from V and 5 bases from J, leaving 13 bases between. CDR3 coding DNA: TGTGCCACCAGCTACAGCCCAACTAACAATGAGCAGTTCTTC. This sequence encodes CATSYSPTNNEQFF.

This chain links TRBV4-3 with TRBJ1-3; D unclear. Germline V gene sequence: CDR1 LGHNA, CDR2 YSLEER. There are 15 residues in the CDR3. The V end lost 1 base, the J end lost 0 bases, and 7 bases lay between the germline ends. The CDR3 DNA reads TGCGCCAGCAGCCAAGGAAGGGCCTCTGGAAACACCATATATTTT. This codes for CASSQGRASGNTIYF.

The V gene is TRBV19, the J gene TRBJ1-4; D ambiguous. CDR3 size: 15 residues. The ends were cut back, 7 bases at V and 6 bases at J, with 18 bases in the middle. Germline lookup yields CDR1 LNHDA and CDR2 SQIVND (reference sequence). As DNA, the CDR3 is TGTGCCAGTACCGAGGGTCTCTCGGTAGATGAAAAACTGTTTTTT. Translating it yields CASTEGLSVDEKLFF. The whole variable domain, remainder taken from reference TRBV19 and TRBJ1-4, is DGGITQSPKYLFRKEGQNVTLSCEQNLNHDAMYWYRQDPGQGLRLIYYSQIVNDFQKGDIAEGYSVSREKKESFPLTVTSAQKNPTAFYLCASTEGLSVDEKLFFGSGTQLSVL.

The rearrangement links TRBV5-1 to TRBJ2-5; 7 bases agree with TRBD1. CDR1 and CDR2 (germline): SGHRS, YFSETQ. The V gene end was trimmed by 3 bases and the J gene end by 5 bases; junction bases not matched to a gene: 10. The CDR3 consists of 15 residues. CDR3: CASSSKGGLGETQYF. The CDR3 nucleotides are TGCGCCAGCAGCTCGAAAGGGGGCTTGGGGGAGACCCAGTACTTC. The whole variable domain, filled in from reference TRBV5-1 and TRBJ2-5, reads KAGVTQTPRYLIKTRGQQVTLSCSPISGHRSVSWYQQTPGQGLQFLFEYFSETQRNKGNFPGRFSGRQFSNSRSEMNVSTLELGDSALYLCASSSKGGLGETQYFGPGTRLLVL.

As regards this clone: Mismatch with germline at one junction end may stem from a read error. This rearrangement joins TRBV10-3 to TRBJ2-4; weak D call: TRBD1 (6 bases). The CDR3 has 15 residues. Germline CDR1 ENHRY, CDR2 SYGVKD. CDR3 in amino acids: CASSEVAGDINIQYF. The CDR3 DNA is TGTGCCAGCAGTGAAGTGGCCGGGGACATAAACATTCAGTACTTC.

Notes on this clone: Other DNA sequences in the same sample also yield this CDR3. This sequence joins TRBV29-1 and TRBJ1-2; the D gene is possibly TRBD1 (5 bases). Trimming removed 6 bases at V and 0 bases at J, with 11 bases between. CDR1 and CDR2 (germline): SQVTM, ANQGSEA. The CDR3 spans 13 residues. This CDR3 reads CSVVGGANYGYTF. The CDR3 region has the DNA TGCAGCGTGGTGGGGGGGGCTAACTATGGCTACACCTTC.

The rearrangement joins TRBV13 to TRBJ2-6; D not resolved. Germline lookup yields CDR1 PRHDT and CDR2 FYEKMQ (reference sequence). The CDR3 runs 16 residues. V lost 1 base, J lost 0 bases, and 7 bases lay in between. CDR3 in DNA: TGTGCCAGCAGCTTAGTCCAATTCTCTGGGGCCAACGTCCTGACTTTC. Protein product: CASSLVQFSGANVLTF.